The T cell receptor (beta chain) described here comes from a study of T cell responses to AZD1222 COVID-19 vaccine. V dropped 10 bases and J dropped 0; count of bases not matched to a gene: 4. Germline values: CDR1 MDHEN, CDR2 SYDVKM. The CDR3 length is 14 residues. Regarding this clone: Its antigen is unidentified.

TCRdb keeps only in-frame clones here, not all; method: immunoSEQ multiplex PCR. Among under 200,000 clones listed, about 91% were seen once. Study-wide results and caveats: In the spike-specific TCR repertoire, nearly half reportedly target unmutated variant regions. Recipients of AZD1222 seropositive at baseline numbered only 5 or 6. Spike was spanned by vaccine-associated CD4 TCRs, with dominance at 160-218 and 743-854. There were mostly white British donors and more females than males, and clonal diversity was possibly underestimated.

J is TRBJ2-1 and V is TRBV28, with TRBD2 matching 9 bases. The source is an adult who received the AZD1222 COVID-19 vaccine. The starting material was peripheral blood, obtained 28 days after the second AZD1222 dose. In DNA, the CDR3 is TGTGCCACGGCGGGGGGGAGCTCCTACAATGAGCAGTTCTTC. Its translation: CATAGGSSYNEQFF.